This T cell receptor beta chain is drawn from a study of OX40 agonist ivuxolimab in advanced cancers. About the study as a whole: The costimulatory receptor OX40 (CD134) was targeted by ivuxolimab, a fully human IgG2 agonistic monoclonal antibody. The paper describes the monotherapy dose-escalation part (N of about 47 patients) of the phase I trial of ivuxolimab. Intravenous ivuxolimab was administered to patients every 2 weeks at six dose levels: 0.01, 0.1, 0.3, 1.5, 3 and 10 mg/kg. Patients were allowed to have had prior anti-PD-1, anti-PD-L1 or anti-CTLA-4 therapy, and approximately 40% of the dose-escalation patients had previously received checkpoint inhibitors. Among the 52 dose-escalation patients, about 20 had hepatocellular carcinoma, 15 or so melanoma, 9 renal cell carcinoma and 9 head and neck cancer. Partial responses were achieved by three dose-escalation patients, of whom one had hepatocellular carcinoma and two had cutaneous melanoma. In the dose-escalation cohort, around 80% of patients were male, and the mean age was around 60 years with a range of roughly 23 to 90. Peripheral TCRbeta sequencing aimed to test whether ivuxolimab altered TCR sequence diversity and caused clonal T-cell expansion.

The research as a whole found: Low levels of normalized T-cell clonal expansion were also seen in some nonresponding patients. Which antigens the clonally expanded peripheral T cells were specific for was not determined. In the 0.1-3.0 mg/kg groups, partial responders had among the lowest normalized peripheral clonal expansion, particularly in CD8+ T cells. At doses of 0.1 to 3.0 mg/kg, clonal expansion of both CD4+ and CD8+ T cells in blood was seen between baseline and week 6. After ivuxolimab, CD8+ T cells had more expanded clones than CD4+ T cells on average.

A word on this clone: Its specific antigen is unknown. Nothing much larger sits one base from this clone, and base qualities are not available.

Reading the germline V gene (reference sequence) gives CDR1 MNHNY and CDR2 SVGAGI. Between the V and J ends, shortened by 3 bases and 5 bases respectively, the junction contains 5 bases. The CDR3 runs 11 amino acids, cysteine and phenylalanine included. Only CDR3 DNA remains: 33 bases, in frame from the first base. The trial excluded patients who had a history of autoimmune disease or were on systemic immunosuppression. Peripheral blood for TCR sequencing was collected from all dose cohorts at baseline, on cycle 4 day 1, and on cycle 7 day 1. Samples came from an open-label, multicenter, first-in-human phase I dose-escalation trial of ivuxolimab. Adults with locally advanced or metastatic melanoma, renal cell carcinoma, hepatocellular carcinoma or head and neck squamous cell carcinoma were enrolled in the trial. Before TCR sequencing, CD4+ T cells and CD8+ T cells from peripheral blood were sorted into separate populations.

For sequencing of the TCRbeta CDR3 region, genomic DNA was extracted from the sorted cells. The immunoSEQ Assay was used for sequencing of TCRbeta CDR3 regions. The immuneACCESS repertoire file appears here via TCRdb, limited to in-frame rearrangements. These files lack a portion of the clones; in checked studies, under half of the deficit traces to unresolved V genes, and the cause of the others is not known. This sample comprises about 90,000 clones, under 95% of them detected only once. The leading ten clones occupy 8.7% of the sample. The source of this sequence is an adult with an advanced solid tumor such as melanoma, head and neck, liver or kidney cancer. The rearranged chain carries TRBV6-6 and TRBJ2-7, with no reliable assignment of the D segment. The sample here was CD4+ or CD8+ T cells sorted from blood, taken in a trial of the OX40 agonist ivuxolimab. Read as DNA, the sequence is TGTGCCAGCAGTTATAGGGACGAGCAGTACTTC. This gives the protein CASSYRDEQYF.